A single sample is the source of the 26 T cell receptor beta chains below, sequenced in a study of CD8+ T cells in alopecia areata. Investigators isolated RNA and reverse transcribed it into cDNA to act as the sequencing template. Some clones are missing from TCRdb's copy, which holds only in-frame ones; the method was immunoSEQ multiplex PCR. Of about 160,000 clones in the sample, roughly 65% were seen once. Treatment given: oral pan-JAK inhibitor, 5-10 mg twice daily. This sample comprised CD4+ T cells sorted from blood, obtained at week 4, from a patient treated with tofacitinib. These receptor sequences come from a human donor with alopecia areata.

The V gene is TRBV6-5, the J gene TRBJ2-7, with no clear D. The CDR3 extends over 14 amino acids. The germline gives CDR1 MNHEY, CDR2 SVGAGI. The V gene lost 0 bases and the J gene lost 6 bases, with 12 bases spanning the gap. The chain's CDR3 is CASSYSVFSGEQYF. CDR3 nucleotide sequence: TGTGCCAGCAGTTACTCCGTGTTTTCTGGCGAGCAGTACTTC.

V is TRBV5-6 and J is TRBJ2-5; TRBD1 agrees at 7 bases. This CDR3 contains 16 residues. In germline, CDR1 is SGHDT, CDR2 YYEEEE. The J segment lost 2 bases and the V segment lost 1 base, leaving 8 bases of the junction unmatched. The CDR3 sequence is CASSLKGATGQETQYF. The CDR3 nucleotides are TGTGCCAGCAGCTTGAAGGGGGCGACTGGACAAGAGACCCAGTACTTC.

The chain recombines TRBV29-1 with TRBJ1-2; no firm D call. Per the germline V gene, CDR1 is SQVTM and CDR2 is ANQGSEA. CDR3 size: 16 residues. Trimming removed 3 bases at V and 5 bases at J, with 22 bases between. The CDR3 DNA is TGCAGCGTTGAGGGTGGGAGGGCCGGAGTGAGGTATGGCTACACCTTC. Translating gives CSVEGGRAGVRYGYTF.

The chain employs TRBV4-1 and TRBJ2-5; possibly TRBD2 for D (5 bases). In germline, CDR1 is MGHRA, CDR2 YSYEKL. Between the trimmed V and J ends, which lost 1 base and 3 bases, there was a span of 12 bases. The CDR3 has 15 amino acids. CDR3 in DNA: TGCGCCAGCAGCCAAGGTAGAGGGAAAGAAGAGACCCAGTACTTC. It yields the protein CASSQGRGKEETQYF.

The chain carries TRBV30 and TRBJ1-2; D perhaps matches TRBD1 (5 bases). Germline V CDR1 and CDR2: GTSNPN, SVGIG (reference sequence). V dropped 0 bases and J dropped 3 bases, with 11 bases sitting between them. The CDR3 has 14 residues. The CDR3 reads CAWSVLGVHYGYTF. For the CDR3, the DNA is TGTGCCTGGAGTGTACTAGGGGTGCACTATGGCTACACCTTC. Full variable domain (missing parts from reference TRBV30 and TRBJ1-2): SQTIHQWPATLVQPVGSPLSLECTVEGTSNPNLYWYRQAAGRGLQLLFYSVGIGQISSEVPQNLSASRPQDRQFILSSKKLLLSDSGFYLCAWSVLGVHYGYTFGSGTRLTVV.

The chain employs TRBV5-6 and TRBJ2-5; D uncertain. The CDR3 is made up of 15 amino acids. V was clipped by 2 bases and J by 5 bases, with 16 bases between them. The germline V gene encodes CDR1 SGHDT and CDR2 YYEEEE. CDR3 loop: CASSFLGPSRETQYF. CDR3 coding DNA: TGTGCCAGCAGCTTCCTGGGCCCCTCGAGGGAGACCCAGTACTTC.

The chain carries TRBV6-5 and TRBJ1-2; D remains ambiguous. The CDR3 length is 13 residues. Germline V gives CDR1 MNHEY, CDR2 SVGAGI. The ends were cut back, 4 bases at V and 4 bases at J, with 10 bases in the middle. This CDR3 is CASSSPAVYGYTF. CDR3 DNA: TGTGCCAGCAGTTCGCCCGCTGTCTATGGCTACACCTTC.

The chain carries TRBV30 and TRBJ2-7; D is possibly TRBD2 (5 bases). The CDR3 has 14 residues. Germline V gene lookup returns CDR1 GTSNPN and CDR2 SVGIG (reference sequence). V gave up 3 bases and J gave up 3 bases, with 15 bases separating them. In DNA form, the CDR3 reads TGTGCCTGGAGGGACCGGGCCGAGGGCTACGAGCAGTACTTC. It codes for CAWRDRAEGYEQYF.

V is TRBV30 and J is TRBJ2-3; the D is unclear. Trimming removed 0 bases at V and 1 base at J, with 14 bases between. This CDR3 spans 16 amino acids. Germline loops: CDR1 GTSNPN, CDR2 SVGIG (reference sequence). In DNA, the CDR3 is TGTGCCTGGAGTGTAGGGCTCATTCGGGGCACAGATACGCAGTATTTT. It specifies CAWSVGLIRGTDTQYF.

This clone was counted a few times. The J gene is TRBJ2-1, the V gene TRBV5-4; possible D gene TRBD2, 6 bases. Between the trimmed V and J ends, which lost 5 bases and 9 bases, there was a span of 9 bases. CDR1 and CDR2 from the germline V gene are SGHNT and YYREEE (reference sequence). This CDR3 has 11 amino acids. The CDR3 reads CASRVGGEQFF. CDR3 nucleotides: TGTGCCAGCAGGGTGGGAGGTGAGCAGTTCTTC.

The gene calls are TRBV5-1 and TRBJ2-1; D is uncertain. The CDR3 has 13 amino acids. Germline loops: CDR1 SGHRS, CDR2 YFSETQ. V was cut by 4 bases and J by 1 base, with 6 bases left in between. The CDR3 nucleotides read TGCGCCAGCAGCGCAGGTTCCTACAATGAGCAGTTCTTC. This encodes CASSAGSYNEQFF.

The J gene is TRBJ1-1, the V gene TRBV5-1; D unresolved. The CDR3 is 14 amino acids. The germline V gene has CDR1 SGHRS and CDR2 YFSETQ. V was trimmed by 1 base and J by 4 bases, leaving 11 bases between them. The CDR3 coding sequence is TGCGCCAGCAGCTTGACCTCCCGGGGCACTGAAGCTTTCTTT. It translates to CASSLTSRGTEAFF. Filled out from reference TRBV5-1 and TRBJ1-1, the complete variable domain reads KAGVTQTPRYLIKTRGQQVTLSCSPISGHRSVSWYQQTPGQGLQFLFEYFSETQRNKGNFPGRFSGRQFSNSRSEMNVSTLELGDSALYLCASSLTSRGTEAFFGQGTRLTVV.

This clone came up a few times. The CDR3 nucleotides read TGTGCCATCCAGGACAGCCTAAATCAGCCCCAGCATTTT. Protein: CAIQDSLNQPQHF. The rearrangement joins TRBV10-3 to TRBJ1-5, with D perhaps TRBD1 (6 bases). The CDR3 runs 13 residues. Germline-derived CDR1 and CDR2 are ENHRY and SYGVKD. V was pared by 8 bases and J by 4 bases, with 12 bases between.

The J gene is TRBJ1-1, the V gene TRBV30; possible D gene TRBD1, 6 bases. The CDR3 runs 14 residues. The V gene's germline CDR1 is GTSNPN and CDR2 SVGIG (reference sequence). The V end lost 4 bases, the J end lost 0 bases, and 12 bases lay between the germline ends. CDR3 sequence: CAWTRTAMNTEAFF. In DNA form, the CDR3 reads TGTGCCTGGACCAGGACAGCTATGAACACTGAAGCTTTCTTT.

The genes are TRBV6-1 and TRBJ1-1, with D uncertain. The CDR3 loop spans 13 amino acids. Trimming left V 5 bases short and J 0 bases short, with 7 bases between. Germline V gives CDR1 MNHNS, CDR2 SASEGT. CDR3 sequence reads: CASSPQMNTEAFF. The CDR3 DNA is TGTGCCAGCAGTCCTCAGATGAACACTGAAGCTTTCTTT.

This sequence joins TRBV4-3 and TRBJ1-4; D not certain. V was trimmed by 1 base and J by 0 bases, leaving 6 bases between them. The germline V gene has CDR1 LGHNA and CDR2 YSLEER. The CDR3 contains 15 residues. The CDR3 coding sequence is TGCGCCAGCAGCCAAGGGTCTACAACTAATGAAAAACTGTTTTTT. Translating it yields CASSQGSTTNEKLFF.

The rearrangement uses TRBV30 and TRBJ2-6; a weak D match, TRBD1 (5 bases). Germline V CDR1 and CDR2: GTSNPN, SVGIG (reference sequence). The length of the CDR3 is 13 residues. Trimming cost V 8 bases and J 0 bases, with 8 bases left between them. CDR3 region: CARRDSGANVLTF. For the CDR3, the DNA is TGTGCCCGCAGGGACTCTGGGGCCAACGTCCTGACTTTC.

This chain uses TRBV6-5 with TRBJ2-5; D unresolved. V lost 2 bases, J lost 7 bases, and 14 bases lay in between. The CDR3 runs to 14 residues. Germline assignment: CDR1 MNHEY and CDR2 SVGAGI. The chain's CDR3 is CASSYDATRGTQYF. The CDR3 bases are TGTGCCAGCAGTTACGACGCTACAAGAGGGACCCAGTACTTC.

With regard to this clone: Other DNA sequences within the sample encode an identical CDR3. J is TRBJ1-2 and V is TRBV15; D possibly corresponds to TRBD1 (5 bases). Trimming left V 0 bases short and J 8 bases short, with 10 bases between. This CDR3 has 13 residues. CDR1 and CDR2 from the germline V gene are LNHNV and YYDKDF (reference sequence). The CDR3 sequence: CATSRDLGDGYTF. Written as DNA, the CDR3 is TGTGCCACCAGCAGAGATTTGGGGGACGGCTACACCTTC.

This rearrangement joins TRBV30 to TRBJ2-5; TRBD1 agrees at 12 bases. From germline, CDR1 is GTSNPN and CDR2 SVGIG (reference sequence). There are 14 residues in the CDR3. J lost 4 bases, V lost 5 bases, and 5 bases had no gene match. The CDR3: CAWGDRGQLETQYF. For the CDR3, the DNA is TGTGCCTGGGGGGACAGGGGGCAACTAGAGACCCAGTACTTC.

The chain is built from TRBV20-1 and TRBJ1-2; the D is unclear. The length of the CDR3 is 10 residues. Trimming left V 3 bases short and J 10 bases short, with 9 bases between. CDR1 is DFQATT, CDR2 SNEGSKA, per germline (reference sequence). The CDR3 nucleotides are TGCAGTGCTAGGGAACCACCCTACACCTTC. Translating gives CSAREPPYTF.

The chain employs TRBV19 and TRBJ2-1; a possible D gene is TRBD2 (6 bases). Germline-derived CDR1 and CDR2 are LNHDA and SQIVND (reference sequence). V was trimmed by 2 bases and J by 9 bases, leaving 11 bases between them. This CDR3 is built from 13 residues. CDR3 loop: CASSIFGGTEQFF. For the CDR3, the DNA is TGTGCCAGTAGTATATTCGGGGGTACTGAGCAGTTCTTC.

This chain connects TRBV27 to TRBJ2-1; 8 nucleotides align to TRBD2. Germline-derived CDR1 and CDR2 are MNHEY and SMNVEV (reference sequence). This CDR3 has 13 residues. Trimming took 6 bases from V and 7 from J; bases not matched to a gene: 5. This CDR3 reads CASSTGGRNEQFF. DNA of the CDR3: TGTGCCAGCAGCACGGGGGGGCGTAATGAGCAGTTCTTC.

The chain couples TRBV9 to TRBJ2-3, with D possibly TRBD1 on 7 matching bases. CDR1 is SGDLS and CDR2 is YYNGEE in the germline V gene. V was cut by 4 bases and J by 6 bases, with 12 bases left in between. The CDR3 is 13 amino acids. The CDR3 DNA reads as TGTGCCAGCAGCCTGGAGGGGGCTGATACGCAGTATTTT. As protein: CASSLEGADTQYF.

This clone occurred a few times. The V gene is TRBV7-2, the J gene TRBJ1-2, with D hard to call. The CDR3 runs 16 residues. V shed 5 bases and J shed 2 bases, with 18 bases lying between them. Germline CDR1 and CDR2: SGHTA and FQGNSA. The CDR3 loop reads CASSKGPSAANYGYTF. In DNA form, the CDR3 reads TGTGCCAGCAGCAAAGGACCCTCGGCAGCGAACTATGGCTACACCTTC. Using reference TRBV7-2 and TRBJ1-2 for the parts outside the CDR3, the full variable domain is GAGVSQSPSNKVTEKGKDVELRCDPISGHTALYWYRQSLGQGLEFLIYFQGNSAPDKSGLPSDRFSAERTGGSVSTLTIQRTQQEDSAVYLCASSKGPSAANYGYTFGSGTRLTVV.

V and J are TRBV6-6 and TRBJ2-2, with TRBD1 identical over 10 bases. V lost 6 bases and J lost 6; bases outside the gene matches: 7. The germline gives CDR1 MNHNY, CDR2 SVGAGI (reference sequence). There are 15 residues in the CDR3. Written as DNA, the CDR3 is TGTGCCAGCAGAACCAGGACAGGGGGTGCCGGGGAGCTGTTTTTT. Its translation is CASRTRTGGAGELFF.